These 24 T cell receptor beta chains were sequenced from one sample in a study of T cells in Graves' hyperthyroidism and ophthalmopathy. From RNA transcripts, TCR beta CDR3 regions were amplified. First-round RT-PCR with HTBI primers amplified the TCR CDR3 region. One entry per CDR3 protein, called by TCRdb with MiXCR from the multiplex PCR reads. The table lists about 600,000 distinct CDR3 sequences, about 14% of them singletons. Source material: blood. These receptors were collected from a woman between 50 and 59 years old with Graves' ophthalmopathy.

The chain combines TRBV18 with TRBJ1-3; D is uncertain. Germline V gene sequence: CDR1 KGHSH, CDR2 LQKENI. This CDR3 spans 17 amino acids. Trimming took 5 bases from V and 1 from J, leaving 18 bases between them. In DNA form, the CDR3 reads TGTGCCAGCTCATCACGAGCTGGGGATGGTTCTGGAAACACCATATATTTT. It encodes CASSSRAGDGSGNTIYF.

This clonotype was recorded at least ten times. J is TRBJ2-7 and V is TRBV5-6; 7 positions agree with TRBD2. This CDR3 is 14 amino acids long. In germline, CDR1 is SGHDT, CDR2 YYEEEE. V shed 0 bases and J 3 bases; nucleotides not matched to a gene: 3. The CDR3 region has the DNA TGTGCCAGCAGCTTGGATGGGGGGGGCTACGAGCAGTACTTC. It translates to CASSLDGGGYEQYF. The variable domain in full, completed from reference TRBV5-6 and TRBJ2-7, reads DAGVTQSPTHLIKTRGQQVTLRCSPKSGHDTVSWYQQALGQGPQFIFQYYEEEERQRGNFPDRFSGHQFPNYSSELNVNALLLGDSALYLCASSLDGGGYEQYFGPGTRLTVT.

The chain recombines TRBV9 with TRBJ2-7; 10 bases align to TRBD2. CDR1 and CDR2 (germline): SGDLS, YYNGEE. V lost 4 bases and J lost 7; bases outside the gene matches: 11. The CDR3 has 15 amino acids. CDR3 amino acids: CASSSSGTSVGEQYF. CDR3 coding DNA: TGTGCCAGCAGCTCGTCCGGGACTAGCGTTGGTGAGCAGTACTTC.

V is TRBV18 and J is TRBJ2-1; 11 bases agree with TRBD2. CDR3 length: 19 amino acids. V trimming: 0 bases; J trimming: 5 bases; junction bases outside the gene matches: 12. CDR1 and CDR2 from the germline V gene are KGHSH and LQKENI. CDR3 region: CASSPPGLAARRGNNEQFF. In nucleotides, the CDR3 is TGTGCCAGCTCACCACCGGGACTAGCGGCCCGGAGAGGGAACAATGAGCAGTTCTTC.

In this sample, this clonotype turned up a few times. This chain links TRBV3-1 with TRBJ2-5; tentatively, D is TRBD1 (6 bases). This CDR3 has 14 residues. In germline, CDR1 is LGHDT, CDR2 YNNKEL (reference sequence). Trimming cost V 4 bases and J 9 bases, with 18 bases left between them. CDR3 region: CASSLFQGLEAQYF. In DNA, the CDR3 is TGTGCCAGCAGCCTTTTCCAGGGGCTGGAGGCCCAGTACTTC.

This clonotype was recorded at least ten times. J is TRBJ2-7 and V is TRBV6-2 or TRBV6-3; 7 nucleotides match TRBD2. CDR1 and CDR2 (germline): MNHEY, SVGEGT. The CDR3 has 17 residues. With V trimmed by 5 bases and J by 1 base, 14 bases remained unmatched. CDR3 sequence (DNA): TGTGCCAGCAGTCCCCCCGGGGCGGGAGCAAGGTCCTACGAGCAGTACTTC. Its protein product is CASSPPGAGARSYEQYF.

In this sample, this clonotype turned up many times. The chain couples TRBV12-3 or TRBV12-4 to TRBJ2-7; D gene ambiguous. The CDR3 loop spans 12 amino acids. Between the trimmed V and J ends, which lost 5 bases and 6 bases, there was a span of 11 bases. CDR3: CASSLISSEQYF. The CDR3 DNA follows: TGTGCCAGCAGTCTAATTTCCAGCGAGCAGTACTTC.

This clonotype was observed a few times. The CDR3 region is CASSYPVSSGGYNEQFF. CDR3 bases: TGTGCCAGCAGTTACCCGGTATCAAGCGGGGGTTACAATGAGCAGTTCTTC. The V gene is TRBV6-2 or TRBV6-3, the J gene TRBJ2-1; 8 nucleotides match TRBD2. V trimming: 2 bases; J trimming: 4 bases; junction bases outside the gene matches: 10. The germline V gene has CDR1 MNHEY and CDR2 SVGEGT. The CDR3 is 17 residues long.

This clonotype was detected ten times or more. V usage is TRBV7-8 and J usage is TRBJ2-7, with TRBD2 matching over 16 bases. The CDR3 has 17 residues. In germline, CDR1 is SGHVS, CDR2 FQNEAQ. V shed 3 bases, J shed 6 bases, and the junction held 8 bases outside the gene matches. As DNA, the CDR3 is TGTGCCAGCAGCTTTATTGGGACTAGCGGGAGGGCCAGCGAGCAGTACTTC. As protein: CASSFIGTSGRASEQYF.

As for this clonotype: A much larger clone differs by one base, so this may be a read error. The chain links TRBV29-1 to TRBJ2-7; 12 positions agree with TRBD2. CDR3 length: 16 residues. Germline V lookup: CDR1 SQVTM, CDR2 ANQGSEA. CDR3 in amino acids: CGVIRDGLAGPGEQYF. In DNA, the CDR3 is TGCGGCGTTATTCGGGATGGACTAGCGGGGCCGGGAGAGCAGTACTTC.

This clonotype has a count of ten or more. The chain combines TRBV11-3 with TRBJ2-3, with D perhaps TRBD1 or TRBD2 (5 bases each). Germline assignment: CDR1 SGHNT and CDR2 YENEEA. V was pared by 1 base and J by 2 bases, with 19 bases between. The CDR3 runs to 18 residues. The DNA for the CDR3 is TGTGCCAGCAGCTTAGTCGGTTCCGGGACGTACCCCACAGATACGCAGTATTTT. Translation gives CASSLVGSGTYPTDTQYF. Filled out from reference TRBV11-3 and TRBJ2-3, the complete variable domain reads EAGVVQSPRYKIIEKKQPVAFWCNPISGHNTLYWYLQNLGQGPELLIRYENEEAVDDSQLPKDRFSAERLKGVDSTLKIQPAELGDSAVYLCASSLVGSGTYPTDTQYFGPGTRLTVL.

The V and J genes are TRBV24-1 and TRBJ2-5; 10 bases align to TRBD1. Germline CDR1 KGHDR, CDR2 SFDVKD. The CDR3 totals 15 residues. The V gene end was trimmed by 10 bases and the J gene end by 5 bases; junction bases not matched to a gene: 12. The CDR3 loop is CATSVGTGDRETQYF. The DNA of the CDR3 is TGTGCCACGTCGGTCGGGACAGGGGACAGGGAGACCCAGTACTTC.

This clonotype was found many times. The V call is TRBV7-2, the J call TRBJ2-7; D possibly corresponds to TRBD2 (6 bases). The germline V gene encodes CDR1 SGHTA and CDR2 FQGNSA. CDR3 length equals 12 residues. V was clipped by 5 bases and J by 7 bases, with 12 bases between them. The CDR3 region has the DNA TGTGCCAGCAGCCAGGCGGGGCGGGAGCAGTACTTC. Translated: CASSQAGREQYF.

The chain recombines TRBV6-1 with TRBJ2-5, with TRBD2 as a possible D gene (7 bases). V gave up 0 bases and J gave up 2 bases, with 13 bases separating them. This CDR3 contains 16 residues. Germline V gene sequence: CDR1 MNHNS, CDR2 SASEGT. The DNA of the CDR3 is TGTGCCAGCAGTGAAGCCGAGGGGGGGGGACAAGAGACCCAGTACTTC. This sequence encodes CASSEAEGGGQETQYF.

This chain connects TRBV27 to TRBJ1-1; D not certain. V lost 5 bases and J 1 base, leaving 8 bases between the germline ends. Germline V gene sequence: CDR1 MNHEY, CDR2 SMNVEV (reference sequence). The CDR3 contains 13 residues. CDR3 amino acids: CASSMAANTEAFF. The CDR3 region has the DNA TGTGCCAGCAGTATGGCCGCGAACACTGAAGCTTTCTTT.

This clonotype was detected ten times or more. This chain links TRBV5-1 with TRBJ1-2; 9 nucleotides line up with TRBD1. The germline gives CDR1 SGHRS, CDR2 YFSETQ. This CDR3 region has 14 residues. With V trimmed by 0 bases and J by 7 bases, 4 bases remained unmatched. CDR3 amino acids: CASSLAWTGAGYTF. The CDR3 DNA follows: TGCGCCAGCAGCTTGGCGTGGACAGGGGCTGGCTACACCTTC.

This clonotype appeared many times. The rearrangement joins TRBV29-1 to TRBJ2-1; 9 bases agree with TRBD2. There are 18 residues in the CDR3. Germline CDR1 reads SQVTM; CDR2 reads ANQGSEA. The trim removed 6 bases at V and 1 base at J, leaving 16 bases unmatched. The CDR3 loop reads CSVEREVDSLPSYNEQFF. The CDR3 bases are TGCAGCGTCGAGCGGGAGGTCGATTCATTACCATCCTACAATGAGCAGTTCTTC.

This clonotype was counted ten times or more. The CDR3 DNA reads as TGTGCCAGCAGTTTATATAACGCAGGAACTTCCTACGAGCAGTACTTC. As protein: CASSLYNAGTSYEQYF. This rearrangement joins TRBV12-3 or TRBV12-4 to TRBJ2-7; no clear D. The CDR3 consists of 16 residues. V gave up 2 bases and J gave up 1 base, with 15 bases separating them.

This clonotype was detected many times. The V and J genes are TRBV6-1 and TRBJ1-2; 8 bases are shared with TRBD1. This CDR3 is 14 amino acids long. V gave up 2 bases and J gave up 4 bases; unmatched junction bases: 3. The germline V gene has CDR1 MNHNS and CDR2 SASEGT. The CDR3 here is CASSESGQGYGYTF. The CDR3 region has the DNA TGTGCCAGCAGTGAATCCGGACAGGGCTATGGCTACACCTTC.

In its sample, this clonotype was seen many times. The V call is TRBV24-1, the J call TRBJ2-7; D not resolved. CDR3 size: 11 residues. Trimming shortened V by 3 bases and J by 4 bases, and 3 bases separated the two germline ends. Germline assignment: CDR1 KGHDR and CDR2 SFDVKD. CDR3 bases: TGTGCCACCAGTGATGGGTACGAGCAGTACTTC. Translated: CATSDGYEQYF.

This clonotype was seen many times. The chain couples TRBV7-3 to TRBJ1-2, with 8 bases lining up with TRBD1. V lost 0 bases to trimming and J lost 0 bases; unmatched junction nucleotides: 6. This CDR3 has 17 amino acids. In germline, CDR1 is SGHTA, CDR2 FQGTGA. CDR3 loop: CASSLTGGQASNYGYTF. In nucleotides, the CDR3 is TGTGCCAGCAGCTTAACGGGGGGACAGGCCTCTAACTATGGCTACACCTTC. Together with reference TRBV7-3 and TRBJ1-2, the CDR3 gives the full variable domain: GAGVSQTPSNKVTEKGKYVELRCDPISGHTALYWYRQSLGQGPEFLIYFQGTGAADDSGLPNDRFFAVRPEGSVSTLKIQRTERGDSAVYLCASSLTGGQASNYGYTFGSGTRLTVV.

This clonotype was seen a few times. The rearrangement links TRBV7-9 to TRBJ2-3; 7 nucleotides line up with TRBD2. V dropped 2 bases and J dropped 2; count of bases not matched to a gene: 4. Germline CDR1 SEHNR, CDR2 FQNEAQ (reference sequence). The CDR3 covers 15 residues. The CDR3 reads CASSLKAGITDTQYF. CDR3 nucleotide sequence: TGTGCCAGCAGCTTAAAAGCGGGAATCACAGATACGCAGTATTTT. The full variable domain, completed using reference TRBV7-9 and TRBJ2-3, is DTGVSQNPRHKITKRGQNVTFRCDPISEHNRLYWYRQTLGQGPEFLTYFQNEAQLEKSRLLSDRFSAERPKGSFSTLEIQRTEQGDSAMYLCASSLKAGITDTQYFGPGTRLTVL.

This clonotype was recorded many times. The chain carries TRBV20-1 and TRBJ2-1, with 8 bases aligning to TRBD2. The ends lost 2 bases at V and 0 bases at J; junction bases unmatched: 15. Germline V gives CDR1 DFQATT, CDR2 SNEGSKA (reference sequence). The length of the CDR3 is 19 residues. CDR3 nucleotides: TGCAGTGCTAGACCCCACCAACTAGCGGATCGAAGCTCCTACAATGAGCAGTTCTTC. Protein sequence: CSARPHQLADRSSYNEQFF.

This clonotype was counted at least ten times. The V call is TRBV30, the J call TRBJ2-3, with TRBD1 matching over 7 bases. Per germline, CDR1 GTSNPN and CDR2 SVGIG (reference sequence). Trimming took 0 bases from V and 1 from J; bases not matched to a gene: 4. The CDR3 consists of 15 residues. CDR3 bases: TGTGCCTGGAGTGTACACAGGGGAGGCACAGATACGCAGTATTTT. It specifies CAWSVHRGGTDTQYF. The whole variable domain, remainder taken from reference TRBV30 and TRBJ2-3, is SQTIHQWPATLVQPVGSPLSLECTVEGTSNPNLYWYRQAAGRGLQLLFYSVGIGQISSEVPQNLSASRPQDRQFILSSKKLLLSDSGFYLCAWSVHRGGTDTQYFGPGTRLTVL.